This T cell receptor (beta chain) is drawn from a study of cytomegalovirus exposure and HLA in healthy donors. Study-wide findings and caveats: In a later analysis, at a false discovery rate of 0.05, 16,951 TCR beta sequences were associated with HLA alleles.

The PCR used 60 Vbeta and 13 Jbeta primers. Libraries were prepared by immunoSEQ multiplex PCR; TCRdb keeps only in-frame clonotypes and omits some of them. This sample has about 120,000 clones, with 70% to 80% found just once. Turning to this clone: Its specificity is not known.

Trimming removed 0 bases from V and 7 bases from J, with 7 bases in between. The germline V gene has CDR1 SGHRS and CDR2 YFSETQ. The CDR3 has 12 amino acids. The TCR sequence derives from a young man in good health and CMV-seropositive. V and J are TRBV5-1 and TRBJ1-1, with D unclear. The sequenced sample was PBMCs. CDR3: CASSLDQVEAFF. CDR3 nucleotides: TGCGCCAGCAGCTTGGACCAGGTTGAAGCTTTCTTT.